The next 30 T cell receptor beta chains were all read from a single sample in a study of OX40 agonist ivuxolimab in advanced cancers. Using immunoSEQ multiplex PCR, the repertoire was profiled, and TCRdb retains in-frame clones only, with some absent. The table lists roughly 46,000 clones, roughly four fifths of them singletons. Material: CD4+ or CD8+ T cells sorted from blood, obtained in a trial of the OX40 agonist ivuxolimab. These receptors all come from an adult with an advanced solid tumor such as melanoma, head and neck, liver or kidney cancer.

CDR3 bases: TGTGCCAGCAGCCTGGACAGGGACACAGATACGCAGTATTTT. Encoded protein: CASSLDRDTDTQYF. The rearrangement links TRBV25-1 to TRBJ2-3; 8 nucleotides agree with TRBD1. The CDR3 runs to 14 residues. The junction had 4 bases not matched to a gene; V was cut back by 6 bases and J by 2 bases. Germline V gene sequence: CDR1 MGHDK, CDR2 SYGVNS.

With regard to this clone: Relative to the germline gene, one junction end is altered; a read error may explain this. This chain joins TRBV7-7 and TRBJ2-7, with no clear D. This CDR3 contains 14 residues. Looked up from germline, CDR1 is SSHAT and CDR2 is FNYEAQ (reference sequence). CDR3 DNA sequence: TGTGCTAGCAGCCCCGCGATTGAATCATGGGAGCAGTACTTC. As protein: CASSPAIESWEQYF.

This clone is a singleton in its sample. The V and J genes are TRBV5-4 and TRBJ1-4; 7 nucleotides line up with TRBD1. The CDR3 totals 14 residues. Germline trimming cut 0 bases from V and 7 bases from J; bases unmatched to any gene: 3. CDR1 and CDR2 from the germline V gene are SGHNT and YYREEE (reference sequence). In DNA form, the CDR3 reads TGTGCCAGCAGCTTGGGTGACAGGGCTGAAAAACTGTTTTTT. Translating gives CASSLGDRAEKLFF.

Note on this clone: One end of the junction is discordant with germline, which a read error may explain. The chain joins TRBV4-1 to TRBJ1-1; D remains unclear. The germline CDR1 and CDR2 sequences are MGHRA and YSYEKL. This CDR3 has 13 residues. The CDR3 region has the DNA TGCGCCAGCAGCCAAGCCTCGACCCCAAATAGGGTCTTT. Protein product: CASSQASTPNRVF.

This clone is a singleton in its sample. The chain has TRBV12-5 and TRBJ2-1; 9 positions match TRBD2. The germline gives CDR1 LGHNT, CDR2 FRNRAP. With 5 bases clipped from V and 9 bases from J, the junction kept 5 bases outside the gene matches. The CDR3 covers 13 residues. The DNA for the CDR3 is TGTGCTAGTGGTCCGACGACTAGCGGTGAGCAGTTCTTC. Protein: CASGPTTSGEQFF.

The V gene is TRBV5-1, the J gene TRBJ1-1; D gene unclear. Looked up from germline, CDR1 is SGHRS and CDR2 is YFSETQ. There are 13 residues in the CDR3. V shed 1 base and J shed 3 bases, with 7 bases lying between them. CDR3 coding DNA: TGCGCCAGCAGCTTGAGTCAGGACACTGAAGCTTTCTTT. It is translated as CASSLSQDTEAFF.

The chain employs TRBV5-1 and TRBJ2-5; no firm D call. Germline V gene lookup returns CDR1 SGHRS and CDR2 YFSETQ. CDR3 length equals 12 residues. Trimming left V 0 bases short and J 3 bases short, with 3 bases between. The CDR3: CASSLEEETQYF. The CDR3 DNA sequence: TGCGCCAGCAGCTTGGAGGAAGAGACCCAGTACTTC.

The V call is TRBV29-1, the J call TRBJ1-4, with 7 nucleotides matching TRBD1. Germline loops: CDR1 SQVTM, CDR2 ANQGSEA. This CDR3 is built from 14 residues. V dropped 4 bases and J dropped 4; count of bases not matched to a gene: 6. CDR3 protein: CSVGSGQFNEKLFF. The CDR3 nucleotides are TGCAGCGTTGGATCGGGACAGTTTAATGAAAAACTGTTTTTT.

The rearrangement joins TRBV9 to TRBJ2-3; D not certain. Germline CDR1 and CDR2: SGDLS and YYNGEE. V lost 0 bases and J lost 2, with 13 bases in between. CDR3 length equals 16 residues. CDR3 region: CASSVAPQPDTDTQYF. The CDR3 DNA is TGTGCCAGCAGCGTAGCCCCGCAGCCGGACACAGATACGCAGTATTTT.

This clone came up a few times. V and J are TRBV19 and TRBJ2-1; 7 positions match TRBD1. The CDR3 loop spans 14 amino acids. Germline V gene lookup returns CDR1 LNHDA and CDR2 SQIVND (reference sequence). V lost 0 bases to trimming and J lost 12 bases; unmatched junction nucleotides: 8. The chain's CDR3 is CASSIEPGQSAQFF. The CDR3, as DNA: TGTGCCAGTAGTATAGAGCCGGGACAGTCAGCGCAGTTCTTC.

The chain couples TRBV7-9 to TRBJ1-1; D is undetermined. Trimming stripped 1 base from V and 1 base from J, with 7 bases between. Germline-derived CDR1 and CDR2 are SEHNR and FQNEAQ (reference sequence). The CDR3 consists of 14 residues. CDR3 loop: CASSLEGTNTEAFF. The CDR3 DNA reads TGTGCCAGCAGCTTAGAGGGTACGAACACTGAAGCTTTCTTT.

V usage is TRBV19 and J usage is TRBJ2-1, with no clear D. Germline assignment: CDR1 LNHDA and CDR2 SQIVND (reference sequence). CDR3 length: 14 amino acids. V dropped 5 bases and J dropped 9 bases, with 17 bases sitting between them. The DNA of the CDR3 is TGTGCCAGTAGTGCCCAGGATGGGTACGGTGAGCAGTTCTTC. This encodes CASSAQDGYGEQFF. Supplemented by reference TRBV19 and TRBJ2-1, the full variable domain reads DGGITQSPKYLFRKEGQNVTLSCEQNLNHDAMYWYRQDPGQGLRLIYYSQIVNDFQKGDIAEGYSVSREKKESFPLTVTSAQKNPTAFYLCASSAQDGYGEQFFGPGTRLTVL.

The J gene is TRBJ1-3, the V gene TRBV7-4, with D unclear. The germline V gene has CDR1 SGHVT and CDR2 SQSDAQ. V lost 4 bases and J 4 bases, leaving 17 bases between the germline ends. The CDR3 has 16 amino acids. The CDR3 DNA follows: TGTGCCAGCAGCTCAACTACATCGGCATCCGGAAACACCATATATTTT. As protein: CASSSTTSASGNTIYF.

The gene calls are TRBV7-2 and TRBJ1-6; no reliable D call. Trimming took 4 bases from V and 16 from J, leaving 14 bases between them. The germline gives CDR1 SGHTA, CDR2 FQGNSA. The CDR3 sequence is 12 residues long. CDR3 sequence (DNA): TGTGCCAGCAGCTCCCAAGGGAGCAGGCTCCACTTT. Protein: CASSSQGSRLHF.

In its sample, this clone was seen once. V and J are TRBV30 and TRBJ1-1; TRBD1 is a possible D gene (6 bases). V was shortened by 0 bases and J by 2 bases, with 16 bases between the two germline ends. CDR3 length: 16 residues. Germline values: CDR1 GTSNPN, CDR2 SVGIG (reference sequence). In nucleotides, the CDR3 is TGTGCCTGGAGTGTAATCTGGACAGTGGATAACACTGAAGCTTTCTTT. It is translated as CAWSVIWTVDNTEAFF.

The chain employs TRBV6-5 and TRBJ1-1; TRBD1 matches 8 bases. From germline, CDR1 is MNHEY and CDR2 SVGAGI. The trim removed 4 bases at V and 1 base at J, leaving 2 bases unmatched. The CDR3 extends over 14 amino acids. In nucleotides, the CDR3 is TGTGCCAGCAGTTCAGGGGGCGGGAACACTGAAGCTTTCTTT. This codes for CASSSGGGNTEAFF.

The rearrangement joins TRBV5-4 to TRBJ2-5; 7 nucleotides agree with TRBD2. The CDR3 spans 15 residues. The V segment lost 4 bases and the J segment 1 base; nucleotides outside the gene matches: 7. Looked up from germline, CDR1 is SGHNT and CDR2 is YYREEE (reference sequence). CDR3 sequence: CASSPPGGLQETQYF. In DNA, the CDR3 is TGTGCCAGCAGCCCCCCGGGGGGACTCCAAGAGACCCAGTACTTC.

The chain combines TRBV30 with TRBJ2-2; the D gene is possibly TRBD1 (6 bases). V lost 2 bases, J lost 4 bases, and 8 bases lay in between. The V gene's germline CDR1 is GTSNPN and CDR2 SVGIG (reference sequence). This CDR3 contains 13 residues. The CDR3 region is CAWSRQVTGELFF. The CDR3 DNA is TGTGCCTGGAGTCGACAGGTCACCGGGGAGCTGTTTTTT.

This clone showed up just once. CDR3 bases: TGTGCCAGCAGTGAATGGGGGGGAAACTATGGCTACACCTTC. As protein: CASSEWGGNYGYTF. J is TRBJ1-2 and V is TRBV25-1, with a weak D call TRBD1 (5 bases). This CDR3 has 14 amino acids. The V end lost 1 base, the J end lost 2 bases, and 8 bases lay between the germline ends. The V gene's germline CDR1 is MGHDK and CDR2 SYGVNS.

The chain links TRBV6-5 to TRBJ2-7; unclear D gene. Trimming left V 6 bases short and J 4 bases short, with 7 bases between. Germline values: CDR1 MNHEY, CDR2 SVGAGI. There are 11 residues in the CDR3. The CDR3, as DNA: TGTGCCAGCAGCGATCATTACGAGCAGTACTTC. This translates into CASSDHYEQYF.

The count of this clone is one. CDR3 bases: TGCGCCAGCAGAATGGGGGAGAACACTGAAGCTTTCTTT. It translates to CASRMGENTEAFF. The chain joins TRBV5-1 to TRBJ1-1; D is perhaps TRBD1 (5 bases). Germline CDR1 reads SGHRS; CDR2 reads YFSETQ. V lost 5 bases to trimming and J lost 1 base, with 9 bases between them. CDR3 length equals 13 residues.

This rearrangement joins TRBV7-2 to TRBJ1-1, with TRBD1 matching 7 bases. The V gene's germline CDR1 is SGHTA and CDR2 FQGNSA. The CDR3 loop spans 15 amino acids. The V gene end was trimmed by 5 bases and the J gene end by 4 bases; junction bases not matched to a gene: 10. The CDR3 sequence: CASSPQGEWSTEAFF. As DNA, the CDR3 is TGTGCCAGCAGCCCCCAGGGGGAGTGGAGCACTGAAGCTTTCTTT.

This sequence joins TRBV7-8 and TRBJ2-3; perhaps TRBD2 as D (5 bases). There are 15 residues in the CDR3. Germline-derived CDR1 and CDR2 are SGHVS and FQNEAQ. V gave up 3 bases and J gave up 2 bases, with 12 bases separating them. CDR3 sequence reads: CASSFRETNTDTQYF. As DNA, the CDR3 is TGTGCCAGCAGCTTTCGGGAAACAAACACAGATACGCAGTATTTT.

The chain combines TRBV28 with TRBJ1-1, with 7 bases identical to TRBD1. The CDR3 has 12 amino acids. The germline gives CDR1 MDHEN, CDR2 SYDVKM. V lost 8 bases, J lost 11 bases, and 11 bases stayed unmatched. The CDR3 is CASVSTGPGAFF. CDR3 DNA sequence: TGTGCCAGCGTCTCGACAGGGCCCGGGGCTTTCTTT. Combining the CDR3 with reference TRBV28 and TRBJ1-1 gives the whole variable domain DVKVTQSSRYLVKRTGEKVFLECVQDMDHENMFWYRQDPGLGLRLIYFSYDVKMKEKGDIPEGYSVSREKKERFSLILESASTNQTSMYLCASVSTGPGAFFGQGTRLTVV.

The J gene is TRBJ2-7, the V gene TRBV6-1; D is undetermined. The CDR3 runs to 11 residues. V shed 7 bases and J shed 0 bases, with 4 bases lying between them. Germline CDR1 and CDR2: MNHNS and SASEGT. CDR3 in DNA: TGTGCCAGCACCGACTCCTACGAGCAGTACTTC. This translates into CASTDSYEQYF.

The rearrangement joins TRBV6-5 to TRBJ1-1, with no clear D. This CDR3 spans 12 amino acids. Deletions cut 5 bases from V and 3 bases from J, with 7 bases between. Per the germline V gene, CDR1 is MNHEY and CDR2 is SVGAGI. CDR3 nucleotide sequence: TGTGCCAGCAGTGAGAGGGACACTGAAGCTTTCTTT. It translates to CASSERDTEAFF.

This clone occurred a few times. The chain has TRBV28 and TRBJ1-2, with D unresolved. The V end was cut by 2 bases, the J end by 4 bases, with 5 bases between. This CDR3 is built from 12 residues. Germline-derived CDR1 and CDR2 are MDHEN and SYDVKM. CDR3 bases: TGTGCCAGCAGTTTACGGGGCTATGGCTACACCTTC. Protein product: CASSLRGYGYTF.

The chain has TRBV5-1 and TRBJ1-6; D is undetermined. Germline CDR1 and CDR2: SGHRS and YFSETQ. The CDR3 is 14 residues long. Trimming took off 0 bases at V and 6 bases at J, with 7 bases between the two ends. The CDR3 protein is CASSLDSSNSPLHF. The CDR3 bases are TGCGCCAGCAGCTTGGACAGTTCTAATTCACCCCTCCACTTT.

J is TRBJ1-1 and V is TRBV4-1; TRBD1 aligns across 11 bases. The germline gives CDR1 MGHRA, CDR2 YSYEKL. V lost 3 bases, J lost 0 bases, and 3 bases stayed unmatched. The CDR3 consists of 16 residues. The CDR3 region is CASSHGQGAVNTEAFF. CDR3 bases: TGCGCCAGCAGCCACGGACAGGGGGCAGTGAACACTGAAGCTTTCTTT.

This sequence joins TRBV2 and TRBJ1-5; D uncertain. Trimming removed 1 base from V and 4 bases from J, with 5 bases in between. CDR1 and CDR2 from the germline V gene are SNHLY and FYNNEI. The CDR3 spans 13 residues. The chain's CDR3 is CASSEDLNQPQHF. The CDR3 nucleotides read TGTGCCAGCAGTGAAGACCTTAATCAGCCCCAGCATTTT.